The 21 T cell receptor beta chains listed next were all sequenced from one sample in a study of Graves' ophthalmopathy and Graves' hyperthyroidism. Amplification of the TCR beta CDR3 regions used RNA transcripts (as template). First-round RT-PCR used HTBI primers; second-round multiplex PCR followed. TCRdb redid the calling of the multiplex PCR reads with MiXCR, one entry per CDR3 protein. The data contain 300,000 to 400,000 distinct CDR3 sequences, under 20% of them singletons. The sequenced sample consisted of peripheral blood. The source is an adult man with Graves' ophthalmopathy.

This clonotype showed up many times. V and J are TRBV3-1 and TRBJ2-5, with D perhaps matching TRBD2 (6 bases). The CDR3 runs to 16 residues. Per germline, CDR1 LGHDT and CDR2 YNNKEL (reference sequence). V lost 2 bases to trimming and J lost 0 bases, with 13 bases between them. Here the CDR3 DNA reads TGTGCCAGCAGCCAAAAACTAGCAGAATACCAAGAGACCCAGTACTTC. Its translation is CASSQKLAEYQETQYF.

This clonotype came up many times. The V and J genes are TRBV7-2 and TRBJ2-5; no reliable D call. CDR3 length equals 14 residues. Germline-derived CDR1 and CDR2 are SGHTA and FQGNSA. The V gene lost 2 bases and the J gene lost 2 bases, with 9 bases spanning the gap. The CDR3 nucleotides are TGTGCCAGCAGCTTACCGACAAATCAAGAGACCCAGTACTTC. Its translation is CASSLPTNQETQYF.

This clonotype has a count of ten or more. The chain joins TRBV7-2 to TRBJ2-7, with D uncertain. Germline V gene data show CDR1 as SGHTA and CDR2 as FQGNSA. CDR3 size: 14 residues. V lost 0 bases, J lost 2 bases, and 8 bases lay in between. DNA of the CDR3: TGTGCCAGCAGCTTAGCTGGTTCCCCCTACGAGCAGTACTTC. This translates into CASSLAGSPYEQYF.

This clonotype came up many times. The genes are TRBV20-1 and TRBJ2-7, with TRBD1 matching 9 bases. The germline CDR1 and CDR2 sequences are DFQATT and SNEGSKA (reference sequence). The CDR3 covers 16 residues. The trim removed 2 bases at V and 0 bases at J, leaving 8 bases unmatched. The CDR3 loop is CSARNPGTGSSYEQYF. The CDR3 region has the DNA TGCAGTGCTAGAAACCCCGGGACAGGGAGCTCCTACGAGCAGTACTTC.

This clonotype occurred many times. The junction does not match germline at one end; this may be a read error. This chain links TRBV28 with TRBJ2-7, with D unresolved. Germline V lookup: CDR1 MDHEN, CDR2 SYDVKM. The CDR3 has 11 residues. CDR3 sequence (DNA): TGCGCCGGCAGTCTACTCTACGAGCAGTACTTC. Translating gives CAGSLLYEQYF.

This clonotype was counted ten times or more. The chain has TRBV20-1 and TRBJ1-6; D is ambiguous. The CDR3 extends over 17 amino acids. V was shortened by 2 bases and J by 0 bases, with 14 bases between the two germline ends. Germline values: CDR1 DFQATT, CDR2 SNEGSKA (reference sequence). The DNA of the CDR3 is TGCAGTGCTAGAAGGGTCGGCCAGAGCTCCTATAATTCACCCCTCCACTTT. This gives the protein CSARRVGQSSYNSPLHF.

This clonotype was counted ten times or more. V and J are TRBV5-1 and TRBJ1-2, with D possibly being TRBD1 (5 bases). CDR1 and CDR2 from the germline V gene are SGHRS and YFSETQ. Trimming left V 0 bases short and J 5 bases short, with 17 bases between. The CDR3 spans 16 residues. The CDR3: CASSLDVGGLRYGYTF. CDR3 sequence (DNA): TGCGCCAGCAGCTTGGACGTTGGGGGACTGAGGTATGGCTACACCTTC.

This clonotype was detected ten times or more. A read error may produce the germline difference seen at one junction end. This rearrangement joins TRBV7-7 to TRBJ2-5; TRBD1 agrees at 9 bases. Per germline, CDR1 SSHAT and CDR2 FNYEAQ (reference sequence). This CDR3 is 16 amino acids long. CDR3 sequence (DNA): TGTGCTAGCAGCTTTCTGACAGGGGGTTTCCAAGAGACCCAGTACTTC. Translation: CASSFLTGGFQETQYF. Looking up the rest from reference TRBV7-7 and TRBJ2-5 gives the full variable domain: GAGVSQSPRYKVTKRGQDVTLRCDPISSHATLYWYQQALGQGPEFLTYFNYEAQPDKSGLPSDRFSAERPEGSISTLTIQRTEQRDSAMYRCASSFLTGGFQETQYFGPGTRLLVL.

The V and J genes are TRBV11-2 and TRBJ2-7, with 10 bases matching TRBD2. CDR1 and CDR2 from the germline V gene are SGHAT and FQNNGV. The CDR3 length is 16 residues. This CDR3 reads CATKRLAGEGAAEQYF. As DNA, the CDR3 is TGTGCTACCAAACGGCTAGCGGGAGAGGGCGCGGCCGAGCAGTACTTC.

This chain uses TRBV3-1 with TRBJ2-7; D may be TRBD1 or TRBD2 (5 bases each). Germline CDR1 LGHDT, CDR2 YNNKEL (reference sequence). This CDR3 comprises 12 residues. V lost 8 bases and J 7 bases, leaving 15 bases between the germline ends. The CDR3 DNA reads TGTGCCAGCGCCAGAGGGGTCAGGGAGCAGTACTTC. It encodes CASARGVREQYF.

This clonotype was detected many times. The chain has TRBV30 and TRBJ1-3; D is ambiguous. The germline V gene encodes CDR1 GTSNPN and CDR2 SVGIG (reference sequence). The V end was cut by 0 bases, the J end by 0 bases, with 6 bases between. This CDR3 comprises 14 residues. CDR3: CAWSVGVSGNTIYF. CDR3 nucleotides: TGTGCCTGGAGTGTAGGAGTCTCTGGAAACACCATATATTTT.

This clonotype was counted many times. V is TRBV6-5 and J is TRBJ2-7, with D unclear. The germline V gene has CDR1 MNHEY and CDR2 SVGAGI. Trimming left V 5 bases short and J 3 bases short, with 14 bases between. CDR3 length: 14 residues. In DNA form, the CDR3 reads TGTGCCAGCAGTCGGGCTTGGGTGGACTACGAGCAGTACTTC. Translation: CASSRAWVDYEQYF.

The table lists this clonotype with many counts. V usage is TRBV10-3 and J usage is TRBJ1-5; no clear D gene. V lost 3 bases, J lost 1 base, and 7 bases lay in between. The CDR3 length is 14 residues. Germline V gene lookup returns CDR1 ENHRY and CDR2 SYGVKD. The CDR3 nucleotides read TGTGCCATCAGTGAAGCTGGAAGCAATCAGCCCCAGCATTTT. Its translation: CAISEAGSNQPQHF.

This clonotype has a count of ten or more. The chain couples TRBV6-2 or TRBV6-3 to TRBJ1-1, with 10 bases lining up with TRBD1. Germline V lookup: CDR1 MNHEY, CDR2 SVGEGT. J lost 4 bases, V lost 5 bases, and 7 bases had no gene match. The CDR3 is 15 amino acids. The CDR3 loop reads CASSDPGQGSTEAFF. The CDR3 DNA sequence: TGTGCCAGCAGTGACCCGGGACAGGGGAGCACTGAAGCTTTCTTT.

This clonotype was recorded at least ten times. The J gene is TRBJ2-5, the V gene TRBV9, with TRBD2 matching 7 bases. Germline V CDR1 and CDR2: SGDLS, YYNGEE. V was clipped by 0 bases and J by 5 bases; unmatched bases: 4. The CDR3 consists of 14 residues. The CDR3 region has the DNA TGTGCCAGCAGCGTAGCACTAGCGTACGAGACCCAGTACTTC. This sequence encodes CASSVALAYETQYF.

The chain combines TRBV11-2 with TRBJ2-7; TRBD2 is a possible D gene (6 bases). The length of the CDR3 is 18 residues. CDR1 and CDR2 from the germline V gene are SGHAT and FQNNGV. V was pared by 0 bases and J by 4 bases, with 22 bases between. The CDR3 reads CASSLEGSFRENRYEQYF. CDR3 bases: TGTGCCAGCAGCTTAGAAGGTTCGTTCCGGGAGAACAGGTACGAGCAGTACTTC.

This clonotype has a count of ten or more. CDR3 DNA sequence: TGTGCCAGCAGCTTAGTGTATGGGCAGGGCCAAGAGACCCAGTACTTC. This translates into CASSLVYGQGQETQYF. This sequence joins TRBV7-9 and TRBJ2-5; D possibly corresponds to TRBD1 (5 bases). Trimming stripped 1 base from V and 1 base from J, with 13 bases between. This CDR3 comprises 16 residues. Germline CDR1 and CDR2: SEHNR and FQNEAQ (reference sequence).

This clonotype was seen repeatedly, ten times or more. A junction boundary mismatches the germline segment, possibly from a read error. V and J are TRBV4-3 and TRBJ2-7; D may be TRBD1 (6 bases). The germline V gene encodes CDR1 LGHNA and CDR2 YSLEER. The CDR3 contains 15 residues. CDR3 bases: TGCGCCAGCAGCCAAGCGGCAGGGGTTAGCTACGAGCGGTACTTC. It translates to CASSQAAGVSYERYF.

This clonotype was seen ten or more times. The chain combines TRBV6-2 or TRBV6-3 with TRBJ1-1; perhaps TRBD1 as D (5 bases). CDR3 size: 13 residues. Germline assignment: CDR1 MNHEY and CDR2 SVGEGT. Trimming shortened V by 5 bases and J by 4 bases, and 11 bases separated the two germline ends. The CDR3 bases are TGTGCCAGCAGTATCAGGGTTGGCACTGAAGCTTTCTTT. Translation gives CASSIRVGTEAFF.

In its sample, this clonotype was seen many times. V gene TRBV11-2 combines with J gene TRBJ2-7, with D possibly being TRBD1 (6 bases). The CDR3 sequence is 16 residues long. Trimming left V 7 bases short and J 6 bases short, with 25 bases between. Germline CDR1 reads SGHAT; CDR2 reads FQNNGV. The CDR3 DNA follows: TGTGCCAGCACCACACCACAGGGCCTCCCCTCTACCGAGCAGTACTTC. As protein: CASTTPQGLPSTEQYF.

This clonotype has a single count. This rearrangement joins TRBV7-8 to TRBJ2-3; D uncertain. This CDR3 is built from 15 residues. Germline loops: CDR1 SGHVS, CDR2 FQNEAQ. With 3 bases removed from V and 5 bases from J, the gap between germline ends came to 15 bases. The CDR3 region is CASSFDTGNRDTQYF. The DNA of the CDR3 is TGTGCCAGCAGCTTTGATACTGGAAACAGAGATACGCAGTATTTT.